The source of this T cell receptor (beta chain) is a study of blood T cells in healthy people across ages. Points from the study as a whole: Naive T cell percentage and TCR beta diversity correlated strongly. Relative to aged donors, long-lived donors carried more naive CD4+ cells and displayed higher diversity.

For the second PCR, which ran for 7 to 11 cycles, a sample-barcoded 5' primer and a J-beta primer mix were used. No fewer than 3 million CDR3-containing paired-end reads came from each sample. In TCRdb, the 5' RACE reads were re-called with MiXCR into one record per CDR3 protein. The sample has roughly 700,000 distinct CDR3 sequences, roughly 50% seen once; the top ten hold 30% to 35%. The CDR3 spans 11 residues. Trimming stripped 3 bases from V and 15 bases from J, with 15 bases between. Germline V gene sequence: CDR1 DFQATT, CDR2 SNEGSKA (reference sequence). This clonotype was detected a few times. Its antigen is still unknown. Peripheral blood from each donor was collected in a volume of 8.5 to 10 milliliters.

The receptor was isolated from a woman aged 55 to 70 in good health. The sample taken for sequencing was blood. J is TRBJ1-5 and V is TRBV20-1; no reliable D call. For the CDR3, the DNA is TGCAGTGCTAGTTTTGCGGATTTCATGCATTTT. This encodes CSASFADFMHF.